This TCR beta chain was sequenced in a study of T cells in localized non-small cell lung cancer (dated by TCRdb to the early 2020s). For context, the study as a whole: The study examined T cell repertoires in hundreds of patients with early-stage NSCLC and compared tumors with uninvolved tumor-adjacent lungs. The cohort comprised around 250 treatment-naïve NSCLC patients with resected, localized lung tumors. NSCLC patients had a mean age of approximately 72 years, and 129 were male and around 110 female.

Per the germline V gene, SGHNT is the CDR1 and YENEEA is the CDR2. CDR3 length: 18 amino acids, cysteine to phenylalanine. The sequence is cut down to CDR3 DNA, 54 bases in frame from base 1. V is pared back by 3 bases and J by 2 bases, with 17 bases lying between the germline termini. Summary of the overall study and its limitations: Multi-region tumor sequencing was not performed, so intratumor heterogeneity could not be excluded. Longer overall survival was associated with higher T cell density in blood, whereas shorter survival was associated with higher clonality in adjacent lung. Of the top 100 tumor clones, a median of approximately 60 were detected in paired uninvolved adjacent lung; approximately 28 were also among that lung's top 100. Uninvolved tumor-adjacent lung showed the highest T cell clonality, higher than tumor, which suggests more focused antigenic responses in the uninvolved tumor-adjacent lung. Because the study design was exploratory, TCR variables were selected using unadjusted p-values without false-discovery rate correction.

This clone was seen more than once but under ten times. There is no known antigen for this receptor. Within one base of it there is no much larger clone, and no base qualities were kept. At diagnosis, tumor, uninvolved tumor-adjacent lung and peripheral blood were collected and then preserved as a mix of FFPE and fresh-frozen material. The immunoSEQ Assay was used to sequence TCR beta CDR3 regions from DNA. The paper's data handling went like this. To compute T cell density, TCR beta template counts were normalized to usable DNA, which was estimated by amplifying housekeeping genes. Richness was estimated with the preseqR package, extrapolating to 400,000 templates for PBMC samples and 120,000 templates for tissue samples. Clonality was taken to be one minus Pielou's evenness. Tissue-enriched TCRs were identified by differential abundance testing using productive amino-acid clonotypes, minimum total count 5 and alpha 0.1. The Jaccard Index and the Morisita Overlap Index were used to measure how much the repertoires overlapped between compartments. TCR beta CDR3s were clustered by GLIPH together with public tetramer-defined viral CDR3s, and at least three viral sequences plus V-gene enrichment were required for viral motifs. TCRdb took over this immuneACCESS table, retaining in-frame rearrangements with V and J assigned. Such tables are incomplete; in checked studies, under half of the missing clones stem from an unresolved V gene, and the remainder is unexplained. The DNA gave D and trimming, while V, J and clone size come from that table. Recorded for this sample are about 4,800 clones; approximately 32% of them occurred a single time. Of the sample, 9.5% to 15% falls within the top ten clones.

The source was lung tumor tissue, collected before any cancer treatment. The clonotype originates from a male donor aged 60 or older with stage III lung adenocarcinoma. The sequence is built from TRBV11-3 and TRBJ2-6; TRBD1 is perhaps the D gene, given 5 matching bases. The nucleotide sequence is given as TGTGCCAGCAGCTTGGTCGGGCAGGGTGAGGCTGGGGCCAACGTCCTGACTTTC. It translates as CASSLVGQGEAGANVLTF.